This is a list of T cell receptor beta chains from one sample in a study of cytomegalovirus exposure and HLA in healthy donors. Sequencing used immunoSEQ multiplex PCR; TCRdb keeps in-frame clones, though not all of them. The sample consists of 210,000 or so clones, 75% to 80% of them appearing once. The sample comprised PBMCs. The receptors were sampled from a man younger than 35 in good health and CMV-seronegative. Each CDR3 is given with its conserved first and last residue. A D gene is named only where the DNA matches it firmly. Size is omitted from some rows. Given values are once, few, many or a class for expanded clones.

TRBJ1-2,-,-,TRBV28,CASKAGAQANYGYTF,TGTGCCAGCAAAGCAGGGGCCCAAGCTAACTATGGCTACACCTTC
TRBJ2-3,-,few,TRBV19,CASSIGGHRTDTQYF,TGTGCCAGTAGTATCGGAGGGCATAGGACAGATACGCAGTATTTT
TRBJ2-2,TRBD1,-,TRBV11-2,CASSWTGNTGELFF,TGTGCCAGCAGCTGGACAGGGAACACCGGGGAGCTGTTTTTT
TRBJ1-5,-,once,TRBV27,CASSPDSDSNQPQHF,TGTGCCAGCAGTCCCGACAGTGATAGCAATCAGCCCCAGCATTTT
TRBJ2-7,TRBD2,-,TRBV11-2,CASSSLAGGPNEQYF,TGTGCCAGCAGCTCACTAGCGGGAGGGCCTAACGAGCAGTACTTC
TRBJ2-1,-,-,TRBV7-6,CASSLEARLNEQFF,TGTGCCAGCAGCTTAGAGGCTAGGCTCAATGAGCAGTTCTTC
TRBJ2-2,TRBD2,-,TRBV7-2,CASSPPLAGGSGELFF,TGTGCCAGCAGCCCCCCCCTAGCGGGAGGGTCCGGGGAGCTGTTTTTT
TRBJ1-1,-,once,TRBV6-6,CASSLGRGEAFF,TGTGCCAGCAGCCTGGGCCGGGGGGAAGCTTTCTTT
TRBJ2-7,-,-,TRBV2,CASSDLGGSYEQYF,TGTGCCAGCAGTGACTTAGGCGGTTCCTACGAGCAGTACTTC
TRBJ2-7,TRBD1,-,TRBV19,CASSVYRGLTYEQYF,TGTGCCAGTAGTGTATACAGGGGTTTAACCTACGAGCAGTACTTC
TRBJ2-2,TRBD2,-,TRBV7-3,CASSPSAGGETGELFF,TGTGCCAGCAGCCCCTCAGCGGGAGGGGAAACCGGGGAGCTGTTTTTT
TRBJ1-3,TRBD1,-,TRBV5-1,CASSLATGGGNTIYF,TGCGCCAGCAGCTTGGCTACAGGGGGCGGAAACACCATATATTTT
TRBJ2-2,TRBD1,-,TRBV19,CASSIAQGAVGELFF,TGTGCCAGTAGTATAGCCCAGGGGGCGGTCGGGGAGCTGTTTTTT
TRBJ1-2,TRBD1,-,TRBV4-3,CASSQEGRGDYGYTF,TGCGCCAGCAGCCAAGAAGGCAGGGGGGACTATGGCTACACCTTC
TRBJ1-4,-,few,TRBV2,CASSGGTTNEKLFF,TGTGCCAGCAGTGGCGGAACGACTAATGAAAAACTGTTTTTT
TRBJ1-1,-,-,TRBV7-2,CASSLYSRNTEAFF,TGTGCCAGCAGCTTATATAGCCGGAACACTGAAGCTTTCTTT
TRBJ2-1,TRBD2,-,TRBV6-1,CASRVAGGTSEQFF,TGTGCCAGCAGGGTAGCGGGGGGTACAAGTGAGCAGTTCTTC
TRBJ1-6,TRBD1,-,TRBV23-1,CASSQSRGPGNSPLHF,TGCGCCAGCAGTCAATCGAGGGGGCCGGGTAATTCACCCCTCCACTTT
TRBJ2-7,TRBD2,-,TRBV29-1,CSVGLRMGGSSYEQYF,TGCAGCGTTGGACTAAGGATGGGCGGGAGCTCCTACGAGCAGTACTTC
TRBJ1-2,-,-,TRBV27,CASSPGQGLDYGYTF,TGTGCCAGCAGTCCAGGTCAGGGCCTTGACTATGGCTACACCTTC
TRBJ2-7,TRBD1,once,TRBV7-8,CASSLDPTGGVYEQYF,TGTGCCAGCAGCTTAGACCCGACAGGGGGTGTCTACGAGCAGTACTTC
TRBJ2-5,TRBD2,-,TRBV18,CASSALALAGGRETQYF,TGTGCCAGCTCGGCCCTGGCCTTAGCGGGAGGAAGAGAGACCCAGTACTTC
TRBJ2-3,-,-,TRBV4-3,CASSHATIGTDTQYF,TGCGCCAGCAGCCATGCCACTATAGGCACAGATACGCAGTATTTT
TRBJ2-1,TRBD2,-,TRBV7-2,CASSLDWTSLNEQFF,TGTGCCAGCAGCTTAGACTGGACTAGCCTCAATGAGCAGTTCTTC
TRBJ1-1,-,-,TRBV27,CASSLTRDTLNTEAFF,TGTGCCAGCAGTTTAACTAGGGACACCTTGAACACTGAAGCTTTCTTT
TRBJ1-1,-,-,TRBV19,CASSMGQLRGVNTEAFF,TGTGCCAGTAGTATGGGGCAACTACGGGGGGTGAACACTGAAGCTTTCTTT
TRBJ2-7,TRBD2,-,TRBV30,CAWTLAGNEQYF,TGTGCCTGGACACTAGCGGGTAACGAGCAGTACTTC
TRBJ2-7,-,once,TRBV6-1,CASRPSAGSYEQYF,TGTGCCAGTAGACCTAGCGCCGGCTCCTACGAGCAGTACTTC
TRBJ2-3,-,-,TRBV30,CAWTSGSTDTQYF,TGTGCCTGGACATCAGGGAGCACAGATACGCAGTATTTT
TRBJ1-1,TRBD1,-,TRBV6-4,CASSSQGDTEAFF,TGTGCCAGCAGCTCCCAGGGGGACACTGAAGCTTTCTTT
TRBJ2-3,-,-,TRBV19,CASRIGGGQVDTQYF,TGTGCCAGTCGTATAGGCGGCGGGCAGGTAGATACGCAGTATTTT
TRBJ2-7,TRBD1,-,TRBV29-1,CSALETGGDEQYF,TGCAGCGCGTTGGAGACAGGGGGCGACGAGCAGTACTTC
TRBJ1-5,TRBD1,-,TRBV4-1,CASSPRGQGDSNQPQHF,TGCGCCAGCAGTCCACGGGGACAGGGAGATAGCAATCAGCCCCAGCATTTT
TRBJ2-7,-,-,TRBV11-2,CASSFQGSGSSYEQYF,TGTGCCAGCAGCTTCCAAGGGAGTGGGAGCTCCTACGAGCAGTACTTC
TRBJ1-6,-,-,TRBV5-4,CASSLDRGNSPLHF,TGTGCCAGCAGCTTGGACCGAGGTAATTCACCCCTCCACTTT
TRBJ2-6,TRBD2,-,TRBV25-1,CASSESAGGSSGANVLTF,TGTGCCAGCAGTGAATCGGCGGGAGGTTCCTCTGGGGCCAACGTCCTGACTTTC
TRBJ2-5,-,-,TRBV13,CASSLSGETQYF,TGTGCCAGCAGCTTATCAGGGGAGACCCAGTACTTC
TRBJ2-1,TRBD2,-,TRBV2,CASRGGYNEQFF,TGTGCCAGCAGGGGGGGGTACAATGAGCAGTTCTTC
TRBJ1-1,-,once,TRBV20-1,CSAIEGTEAFF,TGCAGTGCTATCGAGGGCACTGAAGCTTTCTTT
TRBJ2-7,TRBD2,-,TRBV27,CASSFGASGDYEQYF,TGTGCCAGCAGTTTCGGGGCTAGCGGGGACTACGAGCAGTACTTC
TRBJ2-2,-,-,TRBV7-9,CASSPDTGELFF,TGTGCCAGCAGCCCAGACACCGGGGAGCTGTTTTTT
TRBJ2-3,TRBD2,-,TRBV10-3,CATIREGRGTDTQYF,TGTGCCACCATCCGGGAGGGACGGGGCACAGATACGCAGTATTTT
TRBJ2-7,TRBD1,few,TRBV5-6,CARTGFVSRSYEQYF,TGTGCCAGGACAGGGTTTGTTTCTCGGTCCTACGAGCAGTACTTC
TRBJ1-3,-,-,TRBV2,CASSEQAGNTIYF,TGTGCCAGCAGTGAACAGGCTGGAAACACCATATATTTT
TRBJ1-5,TRBD1,-,TRBV28,CASSLGTGVNQPQHF,TGTGCCAGCAGTTTAGGGACAGGGGTCAATCAGCCCCAGCATTTT
TRBJ2-1,-,-,TRBV7-3,CASSLKQAGSYNEQFF,TGTGCCAGCAGCTTAAAGCAGGCGGGGTCCTACAATGAGCAGTTCTTC
TRBJ1-2,-,-,TRBV6-5,CASKPGHSNYGYTF,TGTGCCAGCAAACCGGGACATAGTAACTATGGCTACACCTTC
TRBJ2-6,TRBD1,once,TRBV10-3,CAISRDRGSGANVLTF,TGTGCCATCAGTCGGGACAGGGGATCTGGGGCCAACGTCCTGACTTTC
TRBJ2-4,TRBD1,-,TRBV19,CASSPETGRLAKNIQYF,TGTGCCAGTAGTCCAGAGACAGGGCGTCTAGCCAAAAACATTCAGTACTTC
TRBJ2-7,TRBD2,-,TRBV2,CASTGTSGTYEQYF,TGTGCCAGCACCGGGACTAGCGGCACCTACGAGCAGTACTTC
TRBJ2-7,TRBD2,once,TRBV7-2,CASSLPIRLAVSYEQYF,TGTGCCAGCAGCTTACCGATTCGGCTAGCGGTCTCCTACGAGCAGTACTTC
TRBJ2-3,-,-,TRBV6-1,CASHARGEFTDTQYF,TGTGCCAGTCACGCCAGGGGCGAGTTCACAGATACGCAGTATTTT
TRBJ1-3,-,-,TRBV7-6,CASSDRTAISGNTIYF,TGTGCCAGCAGCGATCGGACAGCCATCTCTGGAAACACCATATATTTT
TRBJ2-1,TRBD2,-,TRBV5-1,CASSDGRENEQFF,TGCGCCAGCAGTGACGGGAGGGAGAATGAGCAGTTCTTC
TRBJ1-5,TRBD1,-,TRBV7-9,CASSLGTGGPNQPQHF,TGTGCCAGCAGCCTTGGGACAGGGGGACCCAATCAGCCCCAGCATTTT
TRBJ2-3,TRBD2,-,TRBV19,CASSMRTSGGARTATDTQYF,TGTGCCAGTAGTATGAGAACTAGCGGGGGGGCCAGGACGGCCACAGATACGCAGTATTTT
TRBJ2-7,-,-,TRBV19,CASRRLVPPYEQYF,TGTGCCAGTAGGAGACTAGTACCCCCCTACGAGCAGTACTTC
TRBJ1-2,-,few,TRBV5-6,CASSLAQGGGYTF,TGTGCCAGCAGCTTGGCCCAGGGCGGCGGCTACACCTTC
TRBJ2-2,-,-,TRBV19,CASSMNEAGELFF,TGTGCCAGTAGTATGAATGAGGCCGGGGAGCTGTTTTTT